This TCR beta chain was identified in a study of beta chain features in type 1 diabetes. At the level of the study: In age, gender and cell yields, patients were similar to healthy donors.

The germline V and J ends were trimmed by 2 bases and 4 bases, with 9 bases remaining between them. The CDR3 extends over 13 amino acids. Germline V gene data show CDR1 as SGDLS and CDR2 as YYNGEE. Based on CD45RO/CCR7/CD25/CD127/CD95/CD27, CD4+ regulatory, stem cell-like memory, naive and central memory cells were sorted. Reverse transcription of all isolated RNA meant that expressed TCRB transcripts were sequenced. Sequencing used immunoSEQ multiplex PCR; TCRdb keeps in-frame clones, though not all of them. The sample contains 300,000 to 350,000 clones, roughly 21% of which appear only once. Findings of the study overall: Patients with type 1 diabetes showed fewer VDJ junction insertions and more deletions.

A word on this clone: The antigen is not known. Other DNA variants within this sample encode the same CDR3.

The rearrangement links TRBV9 to TRBJ1-1; the D gene is possibly TRBD1 (5 bases). Sequenced input: naive CD4+ T cells from blood. The clonotype comes from a young woman in good health. This CDR3 reads CASSVSGGTEAFF. Written as DNA, the CDR3 is TGTGCCAGCAGCGTTTCCGGGGGCACTGAAGCTTTCTTT.